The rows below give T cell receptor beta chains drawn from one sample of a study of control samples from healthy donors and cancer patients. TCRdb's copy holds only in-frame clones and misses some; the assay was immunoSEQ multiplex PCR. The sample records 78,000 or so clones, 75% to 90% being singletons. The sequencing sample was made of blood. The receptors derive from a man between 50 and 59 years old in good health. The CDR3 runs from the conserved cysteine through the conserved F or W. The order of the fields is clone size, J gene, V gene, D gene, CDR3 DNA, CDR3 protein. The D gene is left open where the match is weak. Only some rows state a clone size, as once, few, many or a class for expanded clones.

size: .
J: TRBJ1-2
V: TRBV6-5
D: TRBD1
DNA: TGTGCCAGCAGCCCCGGGACAGGGGAGTATGGCTACACCTTC
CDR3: CASSPGTGEYGYTF

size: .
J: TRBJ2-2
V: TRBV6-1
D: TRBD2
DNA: TGTGCCAGCAGTGCCTTCGGACTAGCGGGAGGGGGGAACACCGGGGAGCTGTTTTTT
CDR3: CASSAFGLAGGGNTGELFF

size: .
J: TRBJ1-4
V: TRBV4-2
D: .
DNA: TGTGCCAGCAGCCAAGTATTGGGCGGGGGGAGTGAAAAACTGTTTTTT
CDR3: CASSQVLGGGSEKLFF

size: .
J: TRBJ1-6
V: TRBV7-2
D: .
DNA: TGTGCCAGCAGCCCCGACGGGGCGGGGGATTCACCCCTCCACTTT
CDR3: CASSPDGAGDSPLHF

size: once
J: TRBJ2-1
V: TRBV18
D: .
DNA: TGTGCCAGCTCACCACAAGAGAGGGAGCAGTTCTTC
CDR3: CASSPQEREQFF

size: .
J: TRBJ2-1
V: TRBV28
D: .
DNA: TGTGCCAGCGGGGCAGGGGCTTTTTTGGAGCAGTTCTTC
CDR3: CASGAGAFLEQFF

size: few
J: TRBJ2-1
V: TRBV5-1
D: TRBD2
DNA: TGCGCCAGCAGCGGGAGACTAGCGGGAAACAATGAGCAGTTCTTC
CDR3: CASSGRLAGNNEQFF

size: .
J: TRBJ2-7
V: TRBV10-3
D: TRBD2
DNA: TGTGCCATCAGTGACCCCGGGGGGACCTACGAGCAGTACTTC
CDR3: CAISDPGGTYEQYF

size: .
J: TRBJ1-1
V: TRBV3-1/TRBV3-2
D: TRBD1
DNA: TGTGCCAGCAGCCAAACCGGGACAGCAGCGAACACTGAAGCTTTCTTT
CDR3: CASSQTGTAANTEAFF

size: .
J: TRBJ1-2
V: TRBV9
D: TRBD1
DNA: TGTGCCAGCAGCAAACACCTGGGGCGAGGGACAGCCGGCTCGGGCTACACCTTC
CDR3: CASSKHLGRGTAGSGYTF

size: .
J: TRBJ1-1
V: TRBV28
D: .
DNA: TGTGCCAGCAGGGAACAGGGCCGGAACACTGAAGCTTTCTTT
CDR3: CASREQGRNTEAFF

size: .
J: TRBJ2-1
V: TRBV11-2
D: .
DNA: TGTGCCAGCAGCTTCCCGGGACGTCGCTCTGAGCAGTTCTTC
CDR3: CASSFPGRRSEQFF

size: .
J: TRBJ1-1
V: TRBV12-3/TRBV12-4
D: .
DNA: TGTGCCAGCAGTCGTTGGGGCACTGAAGCTTTCTTT
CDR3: CASSRWGTEAFF